This T cell receptor (beta chain) was identified during a study of blood T cell repertoires in COVID-19. Background on the study: The United States, Italy and Spain were the sources of the acute and convalescent COVID-19 samples. PBMCs, B-cell-depleted T cells, or T cells were the source of the cDNA or gDNA that made up the material.

Sequencing was performed with immunoSEQ multiplex PCR; in TCRdb, only in-frame clones are kept and a portion is missing. The table records approximately 100,000 clones, around 89% of them present only once. This clone was seen only a few times. V lost 5 bases and J lost 2; bases outside the gene matches: 4. This CDR3 has 14 amino acids. Germline-derived CDR1 and CDR2 are SGHAT and FQNNGV. V is TRBV11-2 and J is TRBJ2-3; 7 bases match TRBD2. This sequence was found in a human donor with acute or convalescent COVID-19. The donor label of this sample is uncertain. Sequencing was done on a sample of peripheral blood. As DNA, the CDR3 is TGTGCCAGCAGCGCGCGGGACTACACAGATACGCAGTATTTT. It encodes CASSARDYTDTQYF.